This note documents a single T cell receptor (beta chain) sequence. Its antigen is currently unknown. Autoimmune disease history or systemic immunosuppression led to patients being barred. Sequenced by immunoSEQ multiplex PCR; TCRdb stores in-frame clones only, minus some. The sample consists of about 13,000 clones, around two thirds of them appearing once. This specimen belongs to a study of OX40 agonist ivuxolimab in advanced cancers. Background on the study: Melanoma, hepatocellular carcinoma, head and neck or renal cell cancer occurred in dose-escalation patients. Findings of the study overall: More expanded clones were seen, on average, in CD8+ T cells than in CD4+.

From germline, CDR1 is GTSNPN and CDR2 SVGIG (reference sequence). The CDR3 covers 15 residues. With V trimmed by 5 bases and J by 5 bases, 5 bases remained unmatched. The sequence derives from an adult with an advanced solid tumor such as melanoma, head and neck, liver or kidney cancer. The V gene is TRBV30, the J gene TRBJ2-2; 13 positions match TRBD2. The sequenced sample was CD4+ or CD8+ T cells sorted from blood, obtained in a trial of the OX40 agonist ivuxolimab. The CDR3 loop is CAWGMGLAGTGELFF. The CDR3 DNA is TGTGCCTGGGGCATGGGACTAGCGGGGACCGGGGAGCTGTTTTTT.